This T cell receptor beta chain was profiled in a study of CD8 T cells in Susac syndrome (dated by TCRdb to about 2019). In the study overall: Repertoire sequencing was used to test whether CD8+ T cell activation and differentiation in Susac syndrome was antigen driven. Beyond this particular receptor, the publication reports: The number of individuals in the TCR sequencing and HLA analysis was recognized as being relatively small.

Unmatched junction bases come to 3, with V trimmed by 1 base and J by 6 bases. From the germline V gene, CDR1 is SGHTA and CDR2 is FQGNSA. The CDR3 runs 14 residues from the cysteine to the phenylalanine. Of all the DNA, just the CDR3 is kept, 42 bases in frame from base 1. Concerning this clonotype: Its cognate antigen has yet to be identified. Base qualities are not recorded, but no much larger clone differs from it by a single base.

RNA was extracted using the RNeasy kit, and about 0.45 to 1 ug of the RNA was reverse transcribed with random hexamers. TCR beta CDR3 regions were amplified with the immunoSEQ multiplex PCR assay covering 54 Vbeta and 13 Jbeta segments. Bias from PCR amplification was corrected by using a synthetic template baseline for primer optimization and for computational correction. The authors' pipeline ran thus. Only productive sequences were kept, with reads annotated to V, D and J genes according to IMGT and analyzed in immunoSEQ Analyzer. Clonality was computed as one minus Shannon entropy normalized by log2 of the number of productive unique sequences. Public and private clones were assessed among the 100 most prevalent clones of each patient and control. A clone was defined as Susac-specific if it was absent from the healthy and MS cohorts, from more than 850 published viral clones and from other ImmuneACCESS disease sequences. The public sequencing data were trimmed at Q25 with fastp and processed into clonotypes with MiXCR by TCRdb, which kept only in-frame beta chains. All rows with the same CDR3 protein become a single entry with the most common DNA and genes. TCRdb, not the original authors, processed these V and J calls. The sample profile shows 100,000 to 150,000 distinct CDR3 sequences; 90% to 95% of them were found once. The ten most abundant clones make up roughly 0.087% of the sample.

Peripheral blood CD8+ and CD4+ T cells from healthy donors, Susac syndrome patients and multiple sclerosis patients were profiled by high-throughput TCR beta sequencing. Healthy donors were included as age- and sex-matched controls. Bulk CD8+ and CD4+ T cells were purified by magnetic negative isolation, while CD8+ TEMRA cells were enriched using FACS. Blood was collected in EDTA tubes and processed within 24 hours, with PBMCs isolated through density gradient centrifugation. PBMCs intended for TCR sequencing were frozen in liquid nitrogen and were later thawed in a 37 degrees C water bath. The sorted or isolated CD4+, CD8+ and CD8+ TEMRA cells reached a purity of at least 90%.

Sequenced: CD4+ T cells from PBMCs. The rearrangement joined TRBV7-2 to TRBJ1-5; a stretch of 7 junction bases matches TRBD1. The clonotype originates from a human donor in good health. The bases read TGTGCCAGCAGCTTAGAGGGGGCACGTCAGCCCCAGCATTTT. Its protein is CASSLEGARQPQHF. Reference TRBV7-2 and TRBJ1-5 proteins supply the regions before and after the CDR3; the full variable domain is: GAGVSQSPSNKVTEKGKDVELRCDPISGHTALYWYRQSLGQGLEFLIYFQGNSAPDKSGLPSDRFSAERTGGSVSTLTIQRTQQEDSAVYLCASSLEGARQPQHFGDGTRLSIL.